A selection of T cell receptor beta chains follows, all from one sample in a study of vaccination effects on CD4 cells after COVID-19. Libraries were prepared by immunoSEQ multiplex PCR; TCRdb keeps only in-frame clonotypes and omits some of them. The data show tens of thousands of clones, roughly 70% seen once. Their cognate antigens are unknown. The sample consisted of CD4+ T cells from PBMCs cultured with SARS-CoV-2 spike peptides, taken before COVID-19 vaccination. Receptor source: a human donor who received a COVID-19 vaccine. CDR3s leave out the opening cysteine and the closing phenylalanine or tryptophan. The D gene is left open where the match is weak.

D gene	J gene	V gene	CDR3 protein
TRBD1	TRBJ1-5	TRBV2	ASNLLGGLGNQPQH
-	TRBJ2-1	TRBV19	ASSPEGHRISYNEQF
TRBD2	TRBJ2-7	TRBV28	ASSPPGELAGGTGEQY
-	TRBJ1-1	TRBV29-1	SVEDRRSVASEAF
-	TRBJ2-1	TRBV5-1	ASSLQNEQF
-	TRBJ1-4	TRBV5-8	ASSWNEKLF
-	TRBJ1-1	TRBV7-8	ASSYKSVNTEAF
-	TRBJ1-1	TRBV5-1	ASSLAKGGTEAF
-	TRBJ2-7	TRBV15	ATRAQTGDRGEQY
-	TRBJ2-5	TRBV3-1/TRBV3-2	ASSPGRVRQETQY
TRBD2	TRBJ2-5	TRBV4-1	ASSLGLAGGMETQY
TRBD1	TRBJ1-2	TRBV18	ASSPTGTGGYGYT
TRBD1	TRBJ2-3	TRBV3-1/TRBV3-2	ASSQKDREATDTQY